This T cell receptor beta chain was obtained from a study of CD8 T cells in ankylosing spondylitis. MiXCR, applied by TCRdb to the 5' RACE reads, yields one record per CDR3 protein. The sample shows around 250,000 distinct CDR3 sequences, over 15% of them seen only once. This clonotype has at least ten counts. What it binds is not known. The CDR3 extends over 14 amino acids. Trimming cost V 7 bases and J 8 bases; bases outside gene matches: 11. CDR1 is SGHDN, CDR2 FVKESK, per germline. Findings and caveats of the study: The study looked at matched synovial fluid samples from ankylosing spondylitis patients. Disease-linked clones were reported to be significantly enriched there.

This receptor was taken from a male donor with ankylosing spondylitis or in good health (not recorded which). This rearrangement joins TRBV14 to TRBJ2-1; 7 bases are a match to TRBD2. The sample taken for sequencing was blood, either unsorted or a sorted T cell fraction (not recorded which). CDR3 loop: CASTPGDYNYEQFF. As DNA, the CDR3 is TGTGCCAGCACCCCGGGGGACTATAACTATGAGCAGTTCTTC.